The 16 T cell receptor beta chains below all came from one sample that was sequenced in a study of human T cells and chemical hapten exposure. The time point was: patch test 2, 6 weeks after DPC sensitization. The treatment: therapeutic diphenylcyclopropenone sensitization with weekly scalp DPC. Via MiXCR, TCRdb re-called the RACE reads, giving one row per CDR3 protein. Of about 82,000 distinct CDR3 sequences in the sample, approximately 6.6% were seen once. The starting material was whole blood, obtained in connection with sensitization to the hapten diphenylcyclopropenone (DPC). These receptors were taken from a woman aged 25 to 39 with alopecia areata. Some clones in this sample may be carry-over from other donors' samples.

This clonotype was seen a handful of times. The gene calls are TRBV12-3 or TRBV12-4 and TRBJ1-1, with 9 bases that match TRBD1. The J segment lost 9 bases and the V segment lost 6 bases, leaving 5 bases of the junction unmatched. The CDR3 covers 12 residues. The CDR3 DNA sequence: TGTGCCAGCAGGGAGACAGGGGGACAAGCTTTCTTT. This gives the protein CASRETGGQAFF.

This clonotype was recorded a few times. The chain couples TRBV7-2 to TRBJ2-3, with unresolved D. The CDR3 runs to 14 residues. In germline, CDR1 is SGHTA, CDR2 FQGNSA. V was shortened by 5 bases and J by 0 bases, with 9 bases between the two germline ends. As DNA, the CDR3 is TGTGCCAGCAGCCTAGTAGACAGCACAGATACGCAGTATTTT. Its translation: CASSLVDSTDTQYF.

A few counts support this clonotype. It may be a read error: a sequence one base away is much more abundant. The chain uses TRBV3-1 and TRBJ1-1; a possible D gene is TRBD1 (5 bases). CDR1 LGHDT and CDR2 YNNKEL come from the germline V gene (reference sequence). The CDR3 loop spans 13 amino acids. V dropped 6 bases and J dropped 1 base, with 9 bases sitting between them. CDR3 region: CASSLRGNTEAFF. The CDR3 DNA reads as TGTGCCAGCAGTTTAAGGGGGAACACTGAAGCTTTCTTT.

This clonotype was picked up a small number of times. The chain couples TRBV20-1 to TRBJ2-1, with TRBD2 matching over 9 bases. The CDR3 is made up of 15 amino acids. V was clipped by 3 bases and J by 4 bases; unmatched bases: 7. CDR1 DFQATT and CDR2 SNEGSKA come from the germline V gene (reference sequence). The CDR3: CSASPVTSGYNEQFF. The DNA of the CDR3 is TGCAGTGCTAGTCCCGTGACTAGCGGTTACAATGAGCAGTTCTTC.

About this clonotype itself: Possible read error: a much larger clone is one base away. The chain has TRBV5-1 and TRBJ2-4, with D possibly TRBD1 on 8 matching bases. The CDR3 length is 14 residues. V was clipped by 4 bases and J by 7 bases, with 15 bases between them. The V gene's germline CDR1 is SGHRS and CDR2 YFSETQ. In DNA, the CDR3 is TGCGCCAGCAGCGCGACAGGGGAGGGGAACATTCAGTACTTC. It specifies CASSATGEGNIQYF.

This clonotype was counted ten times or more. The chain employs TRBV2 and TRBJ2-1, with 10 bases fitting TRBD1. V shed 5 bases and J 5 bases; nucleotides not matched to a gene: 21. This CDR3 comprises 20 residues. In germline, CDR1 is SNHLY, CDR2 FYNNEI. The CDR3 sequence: CASSTAGTGDLLMSDNEQFF. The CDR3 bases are TGTGCCAGCAGTACTGCCGGGACAGGGGATTTGTTGATGTCCGACAATGAGCAGTTCTTC.

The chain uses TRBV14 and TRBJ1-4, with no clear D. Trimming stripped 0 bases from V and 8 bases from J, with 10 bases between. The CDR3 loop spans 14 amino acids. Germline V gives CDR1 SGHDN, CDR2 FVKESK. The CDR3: CASSQERRAEKLFF. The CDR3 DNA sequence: TGTGCCAGCAGCCAAGAGCGTCGGGCGGAAAAACTGTTTTTT.

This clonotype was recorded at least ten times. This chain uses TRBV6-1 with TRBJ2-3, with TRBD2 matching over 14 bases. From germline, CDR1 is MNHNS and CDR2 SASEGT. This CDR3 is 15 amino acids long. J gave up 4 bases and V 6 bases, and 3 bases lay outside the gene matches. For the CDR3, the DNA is TGTGCCAGCAGAGGACTAGCGGGGGGTCCAGATACGCAGTATTTT. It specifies CASRGLAGGPDTQYF.

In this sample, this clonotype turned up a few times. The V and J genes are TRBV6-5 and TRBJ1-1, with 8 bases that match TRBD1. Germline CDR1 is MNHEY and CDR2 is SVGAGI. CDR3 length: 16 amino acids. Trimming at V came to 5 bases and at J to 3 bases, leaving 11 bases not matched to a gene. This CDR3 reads CASSPGTGGTDTEAFF. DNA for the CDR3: TGTGCCAGCAGTCCCGGGACAGGAGGGACGGACACTGAAGCTTTCTTT.

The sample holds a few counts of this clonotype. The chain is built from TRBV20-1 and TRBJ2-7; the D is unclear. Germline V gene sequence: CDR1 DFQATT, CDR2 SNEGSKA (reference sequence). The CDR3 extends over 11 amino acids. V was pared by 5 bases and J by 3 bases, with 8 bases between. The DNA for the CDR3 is TGCAGTGCTGACGATAACTACGAGCAGTACTTC. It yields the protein CSADDNYEQYF.

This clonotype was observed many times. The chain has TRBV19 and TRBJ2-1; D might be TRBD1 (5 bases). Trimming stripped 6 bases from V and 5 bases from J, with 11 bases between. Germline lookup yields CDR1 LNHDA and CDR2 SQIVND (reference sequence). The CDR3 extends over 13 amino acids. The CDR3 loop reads CASRVVGDNEQFF. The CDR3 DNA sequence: TGTGCCAGTAGGGTTGTAGGGGACAATGAGCAGTTCTTC.

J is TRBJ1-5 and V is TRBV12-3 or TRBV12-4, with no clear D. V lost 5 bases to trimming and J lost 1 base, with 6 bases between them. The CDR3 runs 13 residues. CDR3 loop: CASSIRSNQPQHF. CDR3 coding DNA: TGTGCCAGCAGTATAAGAAGCAATCAGCCCCAGCATTTT.

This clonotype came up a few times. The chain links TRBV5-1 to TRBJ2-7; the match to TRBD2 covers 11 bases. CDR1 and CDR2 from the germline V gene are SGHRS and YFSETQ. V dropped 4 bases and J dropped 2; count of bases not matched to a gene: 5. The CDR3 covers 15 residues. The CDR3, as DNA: TGCGCCAGCAGCCTTAGCGGGGGGGGTACCTACGAGCAGTACTTC. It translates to CASSLSGGGTYEQYF.

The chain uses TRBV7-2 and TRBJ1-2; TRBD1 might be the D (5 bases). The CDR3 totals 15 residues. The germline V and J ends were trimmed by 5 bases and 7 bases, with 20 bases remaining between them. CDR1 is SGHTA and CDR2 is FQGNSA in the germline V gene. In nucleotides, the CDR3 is TGTGCCAGCAGCGCCTTAGGGCAGGGTGGTTTTGGCTACACCTTC. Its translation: CASSALGQGGFGYTF.

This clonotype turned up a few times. CDR3 in amino acids: CASSGREAPSYGYTF. CDR3 nucleotide sequence: TGTGCCAGCAGCGGTCGTGAAGCCCCCAGCTATGGCTACACCTTC. This chain joins TRBV9 and TRBJ1-2; D call uncertain. Germline V gene data show CDR1 as SGDLS and CDR2 as YYNGEE. There are 15 residues in the CDR3. Trimming took 3 bases from V and 4 from J, leaving 16 bases between them.

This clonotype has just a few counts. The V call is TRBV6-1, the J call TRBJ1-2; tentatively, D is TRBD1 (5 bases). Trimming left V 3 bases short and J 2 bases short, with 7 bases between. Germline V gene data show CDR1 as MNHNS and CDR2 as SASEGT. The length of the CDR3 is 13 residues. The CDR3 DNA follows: TGTGCCAGCAGTGAGCGGGGGAACTATGGCTACACCTTC. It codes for CASSERGNYGYTF.